This TCR beta chain was profiled in a study of tumor and adjacent non-tumor tissue in lung cancer. Background on the study: Aged roughly 31 to 80 years, patients included nine to ten men and five or six women with stage I to III disease.

RNA was extracted from bulk tissue without any cell sorting. More than 3 cm separated this lung sample from the edge of the tumor. Three rounds of nested PCR, following a modified ARM-PCR protocol, produced the TCRbeta library. TCRdb analysed the multiplex PCR reads with MiXCR anew, one entry per CDR3 protein. The profile shows 60,000 or so distinct CDR3 sequences, roughly 60% of them singletons. The CDR3 runs to 12 residues. Germline lookup yields CDR1 MNHNS and CDR2 SASEGT. Trimming shortened V by 4 bases and J by 3 bases, and 7 bases separated the two germline ends. Note on this clonotype: As yet, its antigen is unknown. Possible read error: a much larger clone is one base away. No conserved phenylalanine or tryptophan is present at the end of the CDR3, so a read error is the likely explanation.

Study-wide results and limits: Shorter survival was associated with higher TCR diversity in tumors.

The genes are TRBV6-1 and TRBJ2-7, with D tentatively TRBD2 (5 bases). The receptor was isolated from a man between 65 and 79 years old with non-small cell lung cancer. The sample was distant non-tumor lung tissue. The CDR3 protein is CASSVGVYEQYI. The CDR3 bases are TGTGCCAGCAGTGTCGGGGTCTACGAGCAGTACATC.